This TCR beta chain came from a study of T cell clonality in common variable immunodeficiency. Study findings and constraints: Reportedly, TCR beta sequences from common variable immunodeficiency showed fewer deletions and N-nucleotide insertions. The cause of increased CVID clonality remains unclear without subpopulation sequencing.

Germline V gene sequence: CDR1 SNHLY, CDR2 FYNNEI. V shed 8 bases and J shed 5 bases, with 11 bases lying between them. This CDR3 is built from 12 residues. Assay: immunoSEQ multiplex PCR; the TCRdb copy retains only in-frame clones and omits some. The sample counts 25,000 or so clones, none seen once; the ten largest own 24%. This clone counts as medium-sized. Its target is unknown. The CDR3 is cut off 3 residues early in the read; its end comes from the germline J gene. The chain combines TRBV2 with TRBJ2-3; perhaps TRBD2 as D (5 bases). The sample was peripheral blood mononuclear cells. The receptor's source is a human donor with common variable immunodeficiency. The CDR3 bases that were read are TGTGCCAGCTTTGAGGGTGGAGATACG. Translating gives CASFEGGDT. The entire CDR3 is CASFEGGDTQYF.